This T cell receptor (beta chain) is from a study of regulatory T cells in long-lasting Graves disease (dated by TCRdb to the early 2020s). About the study as a whole: Antithyroid drugs had been taken for less than 3 months by newly diagnosed Graves' disease patients. A total of 35 or so samples underwent TCR sequencing: around 13 from persistent and 20 from newly diagnosed Graves' disease patients. Persistent Graves' disease patients were compared with newly diagnosed Graves' disease patients by peripheral blood TCR sequencing and RNA sequencing. The study was registered as a clinical trial and conducted in China. Beyond this particular receptor, the publication reports: Lower TCR Shannon entropy and fewer highly expanded clones were observed in persistent Graves' disease patients than in newly diagnosed patients, which suggested clonal expansion. As a limitation, the authors acknowledged that the small sample size may reduce accuracy. The study examined only peripheral blood because the primary lesion, thyroid tissue, could not be accessed. A larger number of public clonotypes was shared among persistent patients (approximately 3,000) than among newly diagnosed patients (around 880). Sequencing and analysis were limited to the TCR beta chain. TRBV28, TRBJ1-2 and TRBJ2-5 were preferentially used in persistent disease, while TRBV20-1 and TRBJ2-1 were favored in newly diagnosed disease.

The CDR3 sequence holds 15 residues, the cysteine and phenylalanine included. Left in the record is the CDR3 DNA by itself, 45 bases read in frame from the first base. CDR1 MNHEY and CDR2 SMNVEV were looked up in the germline V gene (reference sequence). Trimmed from V: 5 bases; trimmed from J: 5 bases; junction bases lacking a gene match: 6. This clonotype was seen more than once but under ten times. What antigen it recognizes has not been identified. Per-nucleotide qualities are absent, and no much larger clonotype sits a single base away. The time point label corresponds to: newly diagnosed GD, antithyroid drugs for less than 3 months. For both TCR sequencing and RNA sequencing, RNA was extracted from PBMCs in TRIzol. Graves' disease was diagnosed according to American Thyroid Association guidelines. Patients for the study were recruited at an endocrinology department in Xi'an, China. Each patient gave roughly 10 milliliters of peripheral blood, collected in an EDTA anticoagulant tube. Ficoll Paque Plus density gradient separation was used to isolate PBMCs, and no additional T cell sorting was done. An Agilent 2100 Bioanalyzer and agarose gel were used to assess RNA quality, and a NanoDrop 2000 was used to measure RNA concentration.

Library generation was performed with multiplex PCR. Instrument used: Illumina HiSeq 4000. TCR beta libraries were built with iRepertoire HTBI primers and Arm-PCR amplification of CDR3 regions. Before sequencing, the PCR products underwent gel purification. Turning to the authors' computational methods: A total of around 59 TRBV and 14 TRBJ segments were identified across samples and were used for gene usage analysis of CDR3 amino acid clonotypes. COPE and FqMerger were used to merge filtered high-quality paired reads into contigs. Contigs were aligned with BLAST to IMGT TRBV, TRBD and TRBJ reference genes, and CDR3 was defined per IMGT. Highly expanded clones were defined as clonotypes with a frequency above 0.1%. Repertoire diversity was measured by Shannon entropy, and V-J evenness by the Gini coefficient. Clonotypes shared by more than one individual were considered public. Through fastp at Q25 and MiXCR, TCRdb rebuilt clones from the public reads, retaining in-frame beta chains. Each entry merges the rows of one CDR3 protein and shows their most common DNA and genes. These V and J calls rely on TCRdb rather than the paper's analysis. The sample table lists around 450,000 distinct CDR3 sequences, 15% of them with a count of one. Together, the top ten hold approximately 7.8% of the sample.

These data also formed part of another study, on T cells in Graves' hyperthyroidism and ophthalmopathy. The second study also describes: A patient counted as having stable Graves' hyperthyroidism if no progression to ophthalmopathy occurred over 18 months of follow-up. The hyperthyroidism patients were between 18 and 65 years old and newly diagnosed, with a disease duration of less than 2 months. Exclusion was applied to patients with uncontrolled infections, other autoimmune diseases, pregnancy or lactation. Diagnoses were established on the basis of clinical symptoms, serum thyroxine and TRAb, thyroid ultrasound, and orbital computed tomography. The TCR CDR3 was subjected to a first round of RT-PCR using the HTBI primer set and the Qiagen OneStep RT-PCR kit. Most expanded thyroid clonotypes (frequency above 0.001) were also detected in blood, a finding suggesting that blood repertoires may reflect thyroid immune responses. A model built on a 13 V-J signature distinguished ophthalmopathy from stable hyperthyroidism, reaching over 85% sensitivity and approximately 83% specificity in cross-validation and 80%/75% in testing. In validation, progression to ophthalmopathy was predicted by the model with roughly 69% sensitivity and approximately 78% specificity, a median of about 6 months before onset. To identify distinguishing TCR V-J signatures, a discovery cohort of about 95 patients was used, comprising 40 to 45 with Graves' ophthalmopathy and around 57 with stable Graves' hyperthyroidism. Prospective prediction of ophthalmopathy was tested in an independent validation cohort consisting of some 19 hyperthyroidism patients and around 17 patients who later progressed to ophthalmopathy. The 100 or so discovery patients were divided at random into training and test sets in a 7:3 ratio. In about 6 Graves' hyperthyroidism patients, the study also compared T-cell repertoires from thyroid tissue with T-cell repertoires from blood. Once sampling was done, hyperthyroidism patients were given methimazole at a starting dose of 30 mg daily, whereas ophthalmopathy patients were given high-dose intravenous methylprednisolone. Libraries were constructed in a second round of multiplex PCR, after which size selection and purification were carried out. The libraries were sequenced on an Illumina HiSeq2000 using paired-end 100 bp reads. SOAPnuke was used to process the raw data, throwing out any read that contained adapters or uncalled bases, had a mean Phred below 15, or lacked an exact constant-primer or identifier match. COPE v1.2.5 was used to merge high-quality paired reads, and clonotypes were defined as unique nucleotide sequences. MiTCR v1.1 was used to align the clonotypes against IMGT TRBV, TRBD and TRBJ reference segments. Analysis was restricted to V-J combinations with a frequency above 0.0001, which covered over 98% of repertoires. The TCS score was defined as the ratio of F50 (clonal expansion) to E x V (chaos), calculated using BLOSUM62-based TCRdist between CDR3 peptides within each V-J. Welch's t-statistics and random forest reduced roughly 540 V-J features to around 14, which were used in a naive Bayes classifier (R e1071). No statistical method was used to set the sample size in advance, and investigators knew the group allocation. The paper reports TCR Vbeta CDR3 sequencing of fewer than 150 peripheral blood samples: 40 to 45 ophthalmopathy, some 80 hyperthyroidism and some 17 progressor patients.

The TCR comes from a woman in her thirties or forties with Graves disease. Donor details come from another sample of the same person, matched by shared clones. The sequencing used peripheral blood mononuclear cells (PBMCs), collected at new diagnosis, from a patient treated with antithyroid drugs. The chain employs TRBV27 and TRBJ2-1; TRBD1 agrees with 10 junctional bases. The encoded CDR3 is CASSDRDRGHNEQFF. The base sequence is TGTGCCAGCAGTGACCGGGACAGGGGACACAATGAGCAGTTCTTC.